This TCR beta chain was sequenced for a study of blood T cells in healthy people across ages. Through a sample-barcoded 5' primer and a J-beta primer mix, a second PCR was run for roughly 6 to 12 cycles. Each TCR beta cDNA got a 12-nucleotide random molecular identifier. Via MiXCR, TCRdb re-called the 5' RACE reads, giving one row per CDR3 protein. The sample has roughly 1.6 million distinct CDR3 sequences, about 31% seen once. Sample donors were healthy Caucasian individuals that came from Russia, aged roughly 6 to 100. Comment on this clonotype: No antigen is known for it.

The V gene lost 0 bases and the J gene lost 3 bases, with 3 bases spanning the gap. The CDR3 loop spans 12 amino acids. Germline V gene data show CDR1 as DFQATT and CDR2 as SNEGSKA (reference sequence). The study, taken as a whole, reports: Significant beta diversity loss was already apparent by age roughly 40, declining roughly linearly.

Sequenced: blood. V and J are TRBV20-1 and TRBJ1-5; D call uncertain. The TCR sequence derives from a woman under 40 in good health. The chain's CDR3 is CSAREANQPQHF. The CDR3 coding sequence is TGCAGTGCTAGAGAGGCCAATCAGCCCCAGCATTTT.